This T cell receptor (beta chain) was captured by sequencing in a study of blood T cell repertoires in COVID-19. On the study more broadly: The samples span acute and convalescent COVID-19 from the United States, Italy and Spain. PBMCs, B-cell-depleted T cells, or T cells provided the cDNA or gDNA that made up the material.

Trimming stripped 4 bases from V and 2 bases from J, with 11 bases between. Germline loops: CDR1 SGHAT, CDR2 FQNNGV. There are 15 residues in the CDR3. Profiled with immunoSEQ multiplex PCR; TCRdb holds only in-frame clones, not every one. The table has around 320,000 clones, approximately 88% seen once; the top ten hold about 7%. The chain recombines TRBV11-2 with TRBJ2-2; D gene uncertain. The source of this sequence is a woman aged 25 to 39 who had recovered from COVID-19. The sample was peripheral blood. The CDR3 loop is CASSWAGANTGELFF. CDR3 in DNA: TGTGCCAGCAGCTGGGCAGGCGCTAACACCGGGGAGCTGTTTTTT.